The present TCR beta chain was sequenced within a study of CD8 T cells in Susac syndrome. Random hexamers served to reverse transcribe about 0.5 to 1 ug RNA. Amplification of TCR beta CDR3 spanned 54 Vbeta and 13 Jbeta via immunoSEQ multiplex PCR. TCRdb redid the calling of the immunoSEQ multiplex PCR reads with MiXCR, one entry per CDR3 protein. Of some 150,000 distinct CDR3 sequences in the sample, around 95% were seen once. Trimming took 8 bases from V and 1 from J, leaving 19 bases between them. The CDR3 is 15 amino acids. Germline CDR1 reads SQVTM; CDR2 reads ANQGSEA. Study observations and caveats: The authors acknowledged that their TCR sequencing and HLA analysis involved a relatively small number of individuals.

TEMRA cells underwent FACS enrichment and CD8+ and CD4+ T cells underwent negative isolation. Turning to this clonotype: Its antigen is unknown.

The chain is built from TRBV29-1 and TRBJ2-3, with D tentatively TRBD1 (5 bases). The sample consisted of CD8+ T cells from PBMCs. This TCR derives from a human donor with multiple sclerosis. In DNA, the CDR3 is TGCAGCTCCCTTCCTTGGGGCATGGGCACAGATACGCAGTATTTT. Residues: CSSLPWGMGTDTQYF.